One and the same sample provided the 21 T cell receptor beta chains below, sequenced in a study of cytomegalovirus exposure and HLA in healthy donors. In the PCR, 60 Vbeta and 13 Jbeta primers were used. Libraries were prepared by immunoSEQ multiplex PCR; TCRdb keeps only in-frame clonotypes and omits some of them. Here the sample spans some 150,000 clones, 80% being singletons. The sample was PBMCs. The origin of the receptors is a male donor in good health and CMV-seronegative.

J is TRBJ1-1 and V is TRBV4-1, with a tentative D call TRBD1 (5 bases). Trimming cost V 2 bases and J 10 bases, with 17 bases left between them. This CDR3 has 14 amino acids. Germline V gives CDR1 MGHRA, CDR2 YSYEKL. In nucleotides, the CDR3 is TGCGCCAGCAGCCAAAGGCAGGGAGGGTCCGCAGCTTTCTTT. Protein: CASSQRQGGSAAFF.

This sequence joins TRBV19 and TRBJ1-2; possible D gene TRBD1, 6 bases. The CDR3 consists of 12 residues. V shed 3 bases and J shed 10 bases, with 12 bases lying between them. Germline V gene data show CDR1 as LNHDA and CDR2 as SQIVND (reference sequence). The DNA for the CDR3 is TGTGCCAGTAGTATGAAGGACAGCCTCTACACCTTC. Its protein product is CASSMKDSLYTF.

The rearrangement uses TRBV4-3 and TRBJ2-6; no firm D call. Germline V gene data show CDR1 as LGHNA and CDR2 as YSLEER. The CDR3 runs to 17 residues. The ends were cut back, 0 bases at V and 0 bases at J, with 9 bases in the middle. The CDR3 DNA reads as TGCGCCAGCAGCCAAGATTTGATGAGCTCTGGGGCCAACGTCCTGACTTTC. Amino acids: CASSQDLMSSGANVLTF.

The chain employs TRBV19 and TRBJ2-2; TRBD1 matches at 7 bases. This CDR3 region has 14 residues. Trimming took 3 bases from V and 7 from J; bases not matched to a gene: 5. The germline gives CDR1 LNHDA, CDR2 SQIVND (reference sequence). CDR3: CASSIDRDHGELFF. The CDR3 DNA is TGTGCCAGTAGTATTGACAGGGATCACGGGGAGCTGTTTTTT.

V and J are TRBV5-4 and TRBJ1-1; D is perhaps TRBD1 (5 bases). V was shortened by 5 bases and J by 9 bases, with 17 bases between the two germline ends. Germline-derived CDR1 and CDR2 are SGHNT and YYREEE (reference sequence). This CDR3 is built from 13 residues. The CDR3 DNA sequence: TGTGCCAGCAGTGTCCAACCTCAGGGTAAAGCTTTCTTT. It is translated as CASSVQPQGKAFF. Together with reference TRBV5-4 and TRBJ1-1, the CDR3 gives the full variable domain: ETGVTQSPTHLIKTRGQQVTLRCSSQSGHNTVSWYQQALGQGPQFIFQYYREEENGRGNFPPRFSGLQFPNYSSELNVNALELDDSALYLCASSVQPQGKAFFGQGTRLTVV.

The J gene is TRBJ2-7, the V gene TRBV13, with TRBD1 identical over 9 bases. Germline CDR1 is PRHDT and CDR2 is FYEKMQ (reference sequence). The CDR3 spans 15 residues. After removal of 5 bases from V and 0 bases from J, the junction contained 5 bases not matched to a gene. The CDR3 region has the DNA TGTGCCAGCAGCCCCGGACAGGGGCACTCCTACGAGCAGTACTTC. Protein sequence: CASSPGQGHSYEQYF.

The rearrangement links TRBV9 to TRBJ2-5; the match to TRBD2 covers 11 bases. The CDR3 length is 16 residues. The V and J ends lost 0 bases and 5 bases, in that order; junction bases with no gene match: 6. In germline, CDR1 is SGDLS, CDR2 YYNGEE. CDR3 in amino acids: CASSVGQIAGGETQYF. CDR3 coding DNA: TGTGCCAGCAGCGTAGGGCAAATAGCGGGGGGGGAGACCCAGTACTTC. Variable domain in full (rest from reference TRBV9 and TRBJ2-5): DSGVTQTPKHLITATGQRVTLRCSPRSGDLSVYWYQQSLDQGLQFLIQYYNGEERAKGNILERFSAQQFPDLHSELNLSSLELGDSALYFCASSVGQIAGGETQYFGPGTRLLVL.

The chain combines TRBV6-6 with TRBJ1-6, with TRBD1 matching over 11 bases. The CDR3 sequence is 16 residues long. From germline, CDR1 is MNHNY and CDR2 SVGAGI (reference sequence). With V trimmed by 5 bases and J by 3 bases, 3 bases remained unmatched. The CDR3 loop is CASSGQGANYNSPLHF. CDR3 nucleotides: TGTGCCAGCAGTGGACAGGGGGCTAACTATAATTCACCCCTCCACTTT.

This clone was counted only a few times. The genes are TRBV7-6 and TRBJ1-5; D possibly corresponds to TRBD1 (6 bases). V lost 5 bases, J lost 3 bases, and 11 bases lay in between. This CDR3 spans 14 amino acids. Germline assignment: CDR1 SGHVS and CDR2 FNYEAQ. This CDR3 is CASSQQGLNQPQHF. CDR3 nucleotide sequence: TGTGCCAGCAGCCAACAGGGCCTCAATCAGCCCCAGCATTTT. Full variable domain (rest looked up from reference TRBV7-6 and TRBJ1-5): GAGVSQSPRYKVTKRGQDVALRCDPISGHVSLYWYRQALGQGPEFLTYFNYEAQQDKSGLPNDRFSAERPEGSISTLTIQRTEQRDSAMYRCASSQQGLNQPQHFGDGTRLSIL.

The chain has TRBV2 and TRBJ2-7; 10 positions agree with TRBD2. The ends lost 4 bases at V and 3 bases at J; junction bases unmatched: 3. This CDR3 region has 14 residues. Germline CDR1 is SNHLY and CDR2 is FYNNEI. Written as DNA, the CDR3 is TGTGCCAGCAGTGGGGAGCGGGGGGGCTACGAGCAGTACTTC. Protein sequence: CASSGERGGYEQYF.

This clone was found once. V and J are TRBV5-6 and TRBJ2-1, with TRBD2 as a possible D gene (6 bases). V lost 5 bases and J lost 5, with 8 bases in between. The CDR3 totals 12 residues. Germline V gene data show CDR1 as SGHDT and CDR2 as YYEEEE. CDR3 in DNA: TGTGCCAGCAGGCGGGGCGACAATGAGCAGTTCTTC. Its protein is CASRRGDNEQFF.

V is TRBV28 and J is TRBJ2-5, with D perhaps matching TRBD1 (6 bases). The CDR3 is made up of 14 amino acids. In germline, CDR1 is MDHEN, CDR2 SYDVKM. Deletions cut 8 bases from V and 5 bases from J, with 18 bases between. CDR3 sequence (DNA): TGTGCCAGCTCCCCGGTGGGGGCAGTGGAGACCCAGTACTTC. Amino acid sequence: CASSPVGAVETQYF.

The chain links TRBV6-1 to TRBJ2-7; D is uncertain. Germline loops: CDR1 MNHNS, CDR2 SASEGT. Trimming shortened V by 0 bases and J by 9 bases, and 18 bases separated the two germline ends. This CDR3 region has 15 residues. The CDR3 here is CASSEAPGSFAWQYF. CDR3 sequence (DNA): TGTGCCAGCAGTGAAGCGCCCGGGTCGTTTGCTTGGCAGTACTTC.

The chain combines TRBV6-5 with TRBJ2-1, with 8 bases lining up with TRBD2. CDR1 and CDR2 (germline): MNHEY, SVGAGI. This CDR3 is 15 amino acids long. V shed 5 bases and J 10 bases; nucleotides not matched to a gene: 13. This CDR3 is CASSPPGGVLGEQFF. The CDR3 nucleotides read TGTGCCAGCAGTCCCCCCGGGGGGGTCTTGGGGGAGCAGTTCTTC.

The genes are TRBV27 and TRBJ2-5; TRBD2 matches at 7 bases. The end of the DNA fits TRBJ2-7 better, so the J call may be wrong. Germline CDR1 and CDR2: MNHEY and SMNVEV (reference sequence). This CDR3 spans 15 amino acids. CDR3 sequence: CASGKAAGEVYEQYF. For the CDR3, the DNA is TGTGCCAGCGGCAAGGCGGCGGGGGAAGTTTACGAGCAGTACTTC.

V usage is TRBV9 and J usage is TRBJ2-1, with TRBD2 identical over 9 bases. CDR1 and CDR2 (germline): SGDLS, YYNGEE. CDR3 length: 15 amino acids. Trimming took 0 bases from V and 6 from J; bases not matched to a gene: 4. In nucleotides, the CDR3 is TGTGCCAGCAGCGTAGAAGCGGGGGGCACCAATGAGCAGTTCTTC. It translates to CASSVEAGGTNEQFF. The full variable domain, in which reference TRBV9 and TRBJ2-1 provide the parts outside the CDR3, is DSGVTQTPKHLITATGQRVTLRCSPRSGDLSVYWYQQSLDQGLQFLIQYYNGEERAKGNILERFSAQQFPDLHSELNLSSLELGDSALYFCASSVEAGGTNEQFFGPGTRLTVL.

This clone was observed a handful of times. The chain couples TRBV28 to TRBJ2-7; 9 bases agree with TRBD1. CDR3 length equals 15 residues. From germline, CDR1 is MDHEN and CDR2 SYDVKM. The V gene end was trimmed by 8 bases and the J gene end by 2 bases; junction bases not matched to a gene: 10. In DNA, the CDR3 is TGTGCCAGCGGGGTGGAAGGGACAGGGACCTACGAGCAGTACTTC. Encoded protein: CASGVEGTGTYEQYF. Looking up the rest from reference TRBV28 and TRBJ2-7 gives the full variable domain: DVKVTQSSRYLVKRTGEKVFLECVQDMDHENMFWYRQDPGLGLRLIYFSYDVKMKEKGDIPEGYSVSREKKERFSLILESASTNQTSMYLCASGVEGTGTYEQYFGPGTRLTVT.

In this sample, this clone turned up a few times. This chain joins TRBV7-9 and TRBJ2-2; a weak D match, TRBD2 (5 bases). Germline V gene lookup returns CDR1 SEHNR and CDR2 FQNEAQ (reference sequence). V was pared by 1 base and J by 0 bases, with 9 bases between. This CDR3 contains 16 residues. The CDR3, as DNA: TGTGCCAGCAGCTTAGGGCTAGCAGCGAACACCGGGGAGCTGTTTTTT. Translation: CASSLGLAANTGELFF. Combining the CDR3 with reference TRBV7-9 and TRBJ2-2 gives the whole variable domain DTGVSQNPRHKITKRGQNVTFRCDPISEHNRLYWYRQTLGQGPEFLTYFQNEAQLEKSRLLSDRFSAERPKGSFSTLEIQRTEQGDSAMYLCASSLGLAANTGELFFGEGSRLTVL.

The rearrangement uses TRBV5-4 and TRBJ1-1; D is undetermined. The V end lost 0 bases, the J end lost 11 bases, and 14 bases lay between the germline ends. The CDR3 is 13 residues long. Germline lookup yields CDR1 SGHNT and CDR2 YYREEE (reference sequence). DNA for the CDR3: TGTGCCAGCAGCTTGGCCGAGGTGGGGAGGGCTTTCTTT. It translates to CASSLAEVGRAFF.

The chain is built from TRBV15 and TRBJ2-1; TRBD2 aligns across 7 bases. V shed 0 bases and J 8 bases; nucleotides not matched to a gene: 13. The CDR3 consists of 17 residues. CDR1 and CDR2 (germline): LNHNV, YYDKDF (reference sequence). The CDR3 coding sequence is TGTGCCACCAGCAGAGAGGGGAGGGATTCCGACACAGATGAGCAGTTCTTC. Translated: CATSREGRDSDTDEQFF. Drawing the rest from reference TRBV15 and TRBJ2-1, the complete variable domain is DAMVIQNPRYQVTQFGKPVTLSCSQTLNHNVMYWYQQKSSQAPKLLFHYYDKDFNNEADTPDNFQSRRPNTSFCFLDIRSPGLGDTAMYLCATSREGRDSDTDEQFFGPGTRLTVL.

The CDR3 coding sequence is TGTGCCAGCAGCAAATTAAGGGACAGGGGCAATTCACCCCTCCACTTT. It translates to CASSKLRDRGNSPLHF. J is TRBJ1-6 and V is TRBV21-1; the table names TRBD1, a call not compared with the DNA. TRBV21-1 is flagged as a pseudogene. The length of the CDR3 is 16 residues.